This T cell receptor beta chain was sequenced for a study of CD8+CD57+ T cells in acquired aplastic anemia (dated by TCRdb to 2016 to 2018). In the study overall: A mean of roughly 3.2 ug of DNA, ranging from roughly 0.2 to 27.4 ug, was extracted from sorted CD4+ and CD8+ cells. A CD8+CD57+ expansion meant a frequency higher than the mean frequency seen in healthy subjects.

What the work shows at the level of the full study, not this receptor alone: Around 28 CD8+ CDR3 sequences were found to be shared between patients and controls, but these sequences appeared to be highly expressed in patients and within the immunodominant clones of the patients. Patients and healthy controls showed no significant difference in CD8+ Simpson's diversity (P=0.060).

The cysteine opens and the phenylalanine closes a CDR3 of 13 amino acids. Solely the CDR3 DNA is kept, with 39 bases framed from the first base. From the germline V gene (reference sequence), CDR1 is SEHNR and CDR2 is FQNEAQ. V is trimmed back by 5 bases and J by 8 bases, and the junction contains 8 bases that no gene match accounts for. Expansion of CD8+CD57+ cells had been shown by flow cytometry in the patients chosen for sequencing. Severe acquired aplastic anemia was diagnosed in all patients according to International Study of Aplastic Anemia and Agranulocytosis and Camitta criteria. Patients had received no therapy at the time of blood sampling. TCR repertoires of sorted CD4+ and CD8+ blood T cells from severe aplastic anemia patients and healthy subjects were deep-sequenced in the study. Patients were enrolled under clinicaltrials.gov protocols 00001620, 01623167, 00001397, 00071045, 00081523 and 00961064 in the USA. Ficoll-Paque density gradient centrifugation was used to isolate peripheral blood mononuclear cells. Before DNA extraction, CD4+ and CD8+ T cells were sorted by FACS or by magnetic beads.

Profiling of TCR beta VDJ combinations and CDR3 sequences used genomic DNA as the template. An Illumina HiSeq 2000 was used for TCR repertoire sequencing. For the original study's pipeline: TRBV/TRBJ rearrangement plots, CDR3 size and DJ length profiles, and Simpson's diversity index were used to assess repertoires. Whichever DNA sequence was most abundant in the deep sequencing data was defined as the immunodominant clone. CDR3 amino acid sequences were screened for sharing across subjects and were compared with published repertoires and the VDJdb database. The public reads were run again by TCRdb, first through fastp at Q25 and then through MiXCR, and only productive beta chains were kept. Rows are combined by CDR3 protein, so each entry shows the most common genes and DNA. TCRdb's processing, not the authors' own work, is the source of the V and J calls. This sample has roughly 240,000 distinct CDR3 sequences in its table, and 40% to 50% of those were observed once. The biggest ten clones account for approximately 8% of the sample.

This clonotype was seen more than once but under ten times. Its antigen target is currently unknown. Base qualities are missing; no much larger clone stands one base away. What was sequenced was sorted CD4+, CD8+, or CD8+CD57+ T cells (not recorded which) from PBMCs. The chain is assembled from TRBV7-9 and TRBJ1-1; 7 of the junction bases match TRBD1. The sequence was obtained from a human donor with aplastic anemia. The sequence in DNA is TGTGCCAGCAGCCCCGGGGGGGGACAGGAAGCTTTCTTT. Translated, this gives CASSPGGGQEAFF.